This entry lists 30 T cell receptor beta chains sequenced from one sample in a study of T cell repertoires in cytomegalovirus infection (dated by TCRdb to the late 2010s). The sequencer was an Illumina HiSeq 1500. The public reads were quality trimmed at Q25 with fastp and then assembled into clones with MiXCR by TCRdb, keeping productive beta chains. Rows with a matching CDR3 protein are joined into one entry that keeps the most common DNA and genes. A total of under 200,000 distinct CDR3 sequences appear in this sample, roughly 9.8% of them only once. Clones ranked in the top ten supply about 4.6% of the sample. The sequenced sample was PBMCs. The receptors shown here come from a human donor in good health (CMV status not recorded). Some clones in this sample may be carry-over from other donors' samples.

At least ten counts were recorded for this clonotype. CDR3 DNA sequence: TGTGCCAGCAGCTTAGCCTACCCTCGAACTAGCGAAGACCTAGCCAAAAACATTCAGTACTTC. As protein: CASSLAYPRTSEDLAKNIQYF. V and J are TRBV7-2 and TRBJ2-4, with 7 bases that match TRBD2. The CDR3 is made up of 21 amino acids. The ends lost 0 bases at V and 0 bases at J; junction bases unmatched: 17. Germline V gives CDR1 SGHTA, CDR2 FQGNSA.

This clonotype was detected many times. The chain recombines TRBV7-2 with TRBJ1-5; D not certain. Trimming removed 2 bases at V and 1 base at J, with 3 bases between. Looked up from germline, CDR1 is SGHTA and CDR2 is FQGNSA. The CDR3 contains 13 residues. CDR3 protein: CASSLRSNQPQHF. In DNA, the CDR3 is TGTGCCAGCAGCTTACGCAGCAATCAGCCCCAGCATTTT.

About this clonotype itself: A single base separates this from a much larger clone, so it may be a read error. The CDR3 nucleotides read TGTGCCAGCAGTAATGGGGACCGCAGGGGGGAGACCCAGTACTTC. The encoded protein is CASSNGDRRGETQYF. The V gene is TRBV12-3 or TRBV12-4, the J gene TRBJ2-5; TRBD1 aligns across 7 bases. This CDR3 spans 15 amino acids. V lost 5 bases to trimming and J lost 5 bases; unmatched junction nucleotides: 11.

This clonotype was recorded at least ten times. The J gene is TRBJ2-7, the V gene TRBV7-3; 8 nucleotides agree with TRBD1. Unmatched junction bases numbered 9, after V lost 0 bases and J lost 5 bases. The CDR3 is 16 residues long. Germline CDR1 SGHTA, CDR2 FQGTGA. The chain's CDR3 is CASSLTGRGLKDEQYF. The DNA of the CDR3 is TGTGCCAGCAGCTTAACGGGCAGGGGGCTCAAGGACGAGCAGTACTTC.

This clonotype was seen repeatedly, ten times or more. Here the CDR3 DNA reads TGTGCCAGCAGCGCCCCTCGGGCGGACTATGGCTACACCTTC. This translates into CASSAPRADYGYTF. The gene calls are TRBV7-9 and TRBJ1-2; unclear D gene. Germline V gene sequence: CDR1 SEHNR, CDR2 FQNEAQ (reference sequence). V lost 5 bases to trimming and J lost 3 bases, with 13 bases between them. The CDR3 length is 14 residues.

Many counts were recorded for this clonotype. The chain is built from TRBV20-1 and TRBJ2-3; D uncertain. The CDR3 has 12 residues. CDR1 DFQATT and CDR2 SNEGSKA come from the germline V gene (reference sequence). Deletions cut 0 bases from V and 6 bases from J, with 7 bases between. The CDR3 here is CSARDPPDTQYF. In DNA form, the CDR3 reads TGCAGTGCTAGAGATCCCCCGGATACGCAGTATTTT.

This clonotype occurred a few times. This chain links TRBV28 with TRBJ1-5; the D gene is possibly TRBD1 (5 bases). The germline CDR1 and CDR2 sequences are MDHEN and SYDVKM. Deletions cut 7 bases from V and 7 bases from J, with 11 bases between. The CDR3 is made up of 12 amino acids. The CDR3 loop reads CASNWAGQPQHF. Here the CDR3 DNA reads TGTGCCAGCAACTGGGCAGGGCAGCCCCAGCATTTT.

This clonotype was detected many times. The chain uses TRBV25-1 and TRBJ2-7; D tentatively fits TRBD1 or TRBD2 (5 bases each). There are 17 residues in the CDR3. V was shortened by 4 bases and J by 6 bases, with 25 bases between the two germline ends. Germline CDR1 is MGHDK and CDR2 is SYGVNS. The CDR3 sequence is CASSAQSTGPSRSEQYF. For the CDR3, the DNA is TGTGCCAGCAGTGCACAATCGACGGGACCGTCACGGAGCGAGCAGTACTTC.

Ten or more counts support this clonotype. V is TRBV7-8 and J is TRBJ1-1; 7 bases are shared with TRBD1. CDR1 is SGHVS and CDR2 is FQNEAQ in the germline V gene. After removal of 4 bases from V and 4 bases from J, the junction contained 6 bases not matched to a gene. The CDR3 covers 14 residues. The CDR3 region has the DNA TGTGCCAGCAGCTCGGGACAGCCCAGCACTGAAGCTTTCTTT. It codes for CASSSGQPSTEAFF.

In this sample, this clonotype turned up many times. This chain connects TRBV14 to TRBJ1-3; the D is unclear. Germline V gives CDR1 SGHDN, CDR2 FVKESK. V was cut by 1 base and J by 0 bases, with 4 bases left in between. This CDR3 spans 14 amino acids. The CDR3 DNA is TGTGCCAGCAGCCAAGGCAGCTCTGGAAACACCATATATTTT. Protein product: CASSQGSSGNTIYF.

This clonotype was detected ten times or more. V usage is TRBV7-2 and J usage is TRBJ2-3; 11 bases map to TRBD2. The V gene's germline CDR1 is SGHTA and CDR2 FQGNSA. The CDR3 length is 15 residues. With V trimmed by 5 bases and J by 3 bases, 4 bases remained unmatched. This chain's CDR3 is CASSMGLAETDTQYF. The CDR3 DNA sequence: TGTGCCAGCAGCATGGGACTAGCGGAAACAGATACGCAGTATTTT.

This sequence joins TRBV29-1 and TRBJ2-1; D is unclear. Trimming removed 7 bases at V and 5 bases at J, with 9 bases between. The CDR3 length is 11 residues. Germline lookup yields CDR1 SQVTM and CDR2 ANQGSEA. In DNA form, the CDR3 reads TGCAGCGAAGTAACAAACAATGAGCAGTTCTTC. Translation gives CSEVTNNEQFF.

The rearrangement links TRBV7-2 to TRBJ2-7, with 13 bases identical to TRBD2. The CDR3 totals 21 residues. The germline gives CDR1 SGHTA, CDR2 FQGNSA. V lost 2 bases to trimming and J lost 0 bases; unmatched junction nucleotides: 16. CDR3 nucleotide sequence: TGTGCCAGCAGCTTACCCCCCCGGACTAGCGGGAGTATCATCGCCTCCTACGAGCAGTACTTC. It codes for CASSLPPRTSGSIIASYEQYF.

This clonotype was observed a handful of times. CDR3 amino acids: CASSTQGNTGELFF. The CDR3 DNA sequence: TGTGCCAGCTCAACACAGGGGAACACCGGGGAGCTGTTTTTT. The V gene is TRBV18, the J gene TRBJ2-2; D possibly corresponds to TRBD1 (6 bases). Germline V lookup: CDR1 KGHSH, CDR2 LQKENI. V gave up 5 bases and J gave up 1 base, with 8 bases separating them. The CDR3 is made up of 14 amino acids.

The chain links TRBV24-1 to TRBJ2-2; tentatively, D is TRBD1 (5 bases). The CDR3 contains 14 residues. V was clipped by 4 bases and J by 7 bases, with 12 bases between them. Germline CDR1 reads KGHDR; CDR2 reads SFDVKD. This chain's CDR3 is CATSDRAKSGELFF. CDR3 in DNA: TGTGCCACCAGTGACAGGGCGAAAAGCGGGGAGCTGTTTTTT.

This clonotype was recorded a few times. The rearrangement links TRBV6-5 to TRBJ2-3, with a possible D match to TRBD2 (6 bases). The CDR3 runs 17 residues. Deletions cut 10 bases from V and 1 base from J, with 24 bases between. Germline loops: CDR1 MNHEY, CDR2 SVGAGI. CDR3: CATSQSPRGDRTDTQYF. In DNA form, the CDR3 reads TGTGCCACCAGCCAGTCGCCGCGGGGAGACCGCACAGATACGCAGTATTTT.

The sample holds many counts of this clonotype. The chain carries TRBV6-2 or TRBV6-3 and TRBJ1-6; D remains unclear. Trimming left V 3 bases short and J 8 bases short, with 8 bases between. The CDR3 has 13 residues. CDR1 is MNHEY and CDR2 is SVGEGT in the germline V gene. The CDR3, as DNA: TGTGCCAGCAGTTATCAGGAATATTCACCCCTCCACTTT. Its translation is CASSYQEYSPLHF.

This clonotype was recorded a few times. This sequence joins TRBV20-1 and TRBJ2-5; D possibly matches TRBD1 or TRBD2 (5 bases each). V was trimmed by 6 bases and J by 0 bases, leaving 17 bases between them. The CDR3 covers 15 residues. Per the germline V gene, CDR1 is DFQATT and CDR2 is SNEGSKA (reference sequence). CDR3 loop: CSASWDPAHQETQYF. DNA for the CDR3: TGCAGTGCGAGTTGGGACCCCGCCCACCAAGAGACCCAGTACTTC.

This chain uses TRBV29-1 with TRBJ1-4; no firm D call. CDR3 length: 10 residues. V lost 5 bases and J 13 bases, leaving 11 bases between the germline ends. The germline CDR1 and CDR2 sequences are SQVTM and ANQGSEA. CDR3 region: CSVYRRTLFF. CDR3 nucleotides: TGCAGCGTTTACCGCAGGACACTGTTTTTT.

In its sample, this clonotype was seen many times. The chain joins TRBV7-2 to TRBJ1-6; 7 nucleotides agree with TRBD1. The trim removed 1 base at V and 4 bases at J, leaving 10 bases unmatched. CDR3 length equals 18 residues. Germline CDR1 and CDR2: SGHTA and FQGNSA. In nucleotides, the CDR3 is TGTGCCAGCAGCTTAGGTTCGTTGGGGACAGCATATAATTCACCCCTCCACTTT. Its protein is CASSLGSLGTAYNSPLHF.

This clonotype was seen many times. The V and J genes are TRBV7-2 and TRBJ2-5; maybe TRBD2 (5 bases). V dropped 5 bases and J dropped 5 bases, with 18 bases sitting between them. CDR1 is SGHTA, CDR2 FQGNSA, per germline. The CDR3 has 15 amino acids. This chain's CDR3 is CASSRKSGSGETQYF. The CDR3 bases are TGTGCCAGCAGCCGCAAATCGGGAAGCGGTGAGACCCAGTACTTC.

This clonotype was recorded many times. The J gene is TRBJ2-1, the V gene TRBV7-8; D unresolved. V was shortened by 3 bases and J by 0 bases, with 9 bases between the two germline ends. The CDR3 runs to 15 residues. Germline lookup yields CDR1 SGHVS and CDR2 FQNEAQ. CDR3 coding DNA: TGTGCCAGCAGCTTCGTTCGGAGCTCCTACAATGAGCAGTTCTTC. Residues: CASSFVRSSYNEQFF.

This clonotype has a count of ten or more. The rearrangement uses TRBV24-1 and TRBJ2-1, with 12 bases identical to TRBD2. The V and J ends lost 3 bases and 5 bases, in that order; junction bases with no gene match: 7. Germline V lookup: CDR1 KGHDR, CDR2 SFDVKD. The CDR3 loop spans 17 amino acids. This CDR3 is CATSDPSTSGRNNEQFF. As DNA, the CDR3 is TGTGCCACCAGTGATCCGTCGACTAGCGGGAGAAACAATGAGCAGTTCTTC.

This clonotype has a handful of counts. This chain joins TRBV20-1 and TRBJ2-5, with D possibly TRBD2 on 6 matching bases. This CDR3 comprises 13 residues. V dropped 4 bases and J dropped 2 bases, with 11 bases sitting between them. The germline V gene has CDR1 DFQATT and CDR2 SNEGSKA (reference sequence). The CDR3 coding sequence is TGCAGTGCTACTGGACTAACACAAGAGACCCAGTACTTC. Encoded protein: CSATGLTQETQYF.

This chain joins TRBV14 and TRBJ2-5; 7 bases are shared with TRBD1. CDR3 size: 15 residues. Germline trimming cut 0 bases from V and 5 bases from J; bases unmatched to any gene: 6. Germline V gene data show CDR1 as SGHDN and CDR2 as FVKESK. CDR3 DNA sequence: TGTGCCAGCAGCCAAGACAGGGGGTATCGGGAGACCCAGTACTTC. Its translation: CASSQDRGYRETQYF.

This clonotype showed up just once. The chain recombines TRBV28 with TRBJ1-4; D is unclear. CDR1 MDHEN and CDR2 SYDVKM come from the germline V gene. The V and J ends lost 6 bases and 1 base respectively, with 9 bases between them. The length of the CDR3 is 14 residues. Here the CDR3 reads CASRKTKTNEKLFF. The DNA of the CDR3 is TGTGCCAGCAGAAAGACGAAAACTAATGAAAAACTGTTTTTT.

In this sample, this clonotype turned up many times. V usage is TRBV4-1 and J usage is TRBJ1-3; D remains unclear. Trimming left V 1 base short and J 0 bases short, with 10 bases between. CDR1 is MGHRA, CDR2 YSYEKL, per germline. The CDR3 consists of 16 residues. The CDR3 reads CASSQVDGYSGNTIYF. The CDR3 region has the DNA TGCGCCAGCAGCCAAGTTGACGGCTACTCTGGAAACACCATATATTTT.

This clonotype was seen at least ten times. The rearrangement joins TRBV6-6 to TRBJ1-5; D gene uncertain. The CDR3 is 12 residues long. V was cut by 4 bases and J by 6 bases, with 7 bases left in between. Looked up from germline, CDR1 is MNHNY and CDR2 is SVGAGI (reference sequence). The CDR3 nucleotides are TGTGCCAGCAGTTTGGGTGTTCAGCCCCAGCATTTT. Translating it yields CASSLGVQPQHF.

There are many counts of this clonotype. The chain carries TRBV7-2 and TRBJ2-6; D call uncertain. CDR1 and CDR2 (germline): SGHTA, FQGNSA. This CDR3 has 15 amino acids. Trimming pared 1 base from V and 0 bases from J, leaving 4 bases between. CDR3 in DNA: TGTGCCAGCAGCTTAGGCGGCTCTGGGGCCAACGTCCTGACTTTC. Translated, it gives CASSLGGSGANVLTF. Looking up the rest from reference TRBV7-2 and TRBJ2-6 gives the full variable domain: GAGVSQSPSNKVTEKGKDVELRCDPISGHTALYWYRQSLGQGLEFLIYFQGNSAPDKSGLPSDRFSAERTGGSVSTLTIQRTQQEDSAVYLCASSLGGSGANVLTFGAGSRLTVL.

There are a few counts of this clonotype. This chain joins TRBV14 and TRBJ1-6; D is unclear. The CDR3 is 15 amino acids. V was clipped by 2 bases and J by 4 bases, with 9 bases between them. Germline-derived CDR1 and CDR2 are SGHDN and FVKESK. CDR3 DNA sequence: TGTGCCAGCAGCCAACCGGGCAGGTATAATTCACCCCTCCACTTT. This gives the protein CASSQPGRYNSPLHF.